This T cell receptor beta chain was observed in a study of neurological immune-mediated disorders. This clonotype was counted many times. Time point defined: longitudinal time-point 3. 5'RACE with 10-nucleotide random UMIs produced the cDNA. Each CDR3 protein gets one entry after TCRdb re-called the 5' RACE reads with MiXCR. The table shows tens of thousands of distinct CDR3 sequences, with under 4.5% occurring only once. CDR1 is ENHRY and CDR2 is SYGVKD in the germline V gene. Germline trimming cut 7 bases from V and 2 bases from J; bases unmatched to any gene: 4. The CDR3 totals 14 residues. This TCR derives from a woman aged 60-70 years with multiple sclerosis. The chain recombines TRBV10-3 with TRBJ1-1, with 10 nucleotides matching TRBD1. Material: PBMCs. The CDR3 coding sequence is TGTGCCATCACGTGGGACAGGGGAAACACTGAAGCTTTCTTT. Translated, it gives CAITWDRGNTEAFF.